These 24 T cell receptor beta chains were sequenced from one sample in a study of early T cells in non-severe SARS-CoV-2 infection. Via MiXCR, TCRdb re-called the 5' RACE reads, giving one row per CDR3 protein. The sample lists some 82,000 distinct CDR3 sequences, 12% occurring once. The sequenced sample was whole blood, obtained at baseline. These receptors originate from an adult who was a healthcare worker with PCR-confirmed SARS-CoV-2 infection or an uninfected control (not recorded which).

This clonotype was seen a handful of times. The chain joins TRBV29-1 to TRBJ1-5; 9 positions match TRBD1. CDR1 and CDR2 (germline): SQVTM, ANQGSEA. The CDR3 totals 15 residues. V was clipped by 4 bases and J by 1 base; unmatched bases: 5. The CDR3 here is CSVGDRGASNQPQHF. Here the CDR3 DNA reads TGCAGCGTTGGCGACAGGGGGGCGAGCAATCAGCCCCAGCATTTT.

This clonotype has a count of ten or more. The chain joins TRBV5-6 to TRBJ2-4; 11 bases line up with TRBD2. V lost 5 bases to trimming and J lost 7 bases; unmatched junction nucleotides: 11. This CDR3 comprises 16 residues. CDR1 and CDR2 from the germline V gene are SGHDT and YYEEEE. The CDR3 DNA reads TGTGCCAGCAGGAGACTAGCGGGGCCCTCCGGGAACATTCAGTACTTC. Residues: CASRRLAGPSGNIQYF.

This clonotype has only a few counts. The chain couples TRBV4-1 to TRBJ1-5; TRBD1 agrees at 7 bases. CDR1 MGHRA and CDR2 YSYEKL come from the germline V gene. The CDR3 spans 15 residues. The V gene end was trimmed by 1 base and the J gene end by 4 bases; junction bases not matched to a gene: 4. The CDR3 region has the DNA TGCGCCAGCAGCCAAGCGGGGACAGCTAATCAGCCCCAGCATTTT. It codes for CASSQAGTANQPQHF.

This clonotype has a count of ten or more. The gene calls are TRBV5-1 and TRBJ2-5; no definite D call. This CDR3 is 15 amino acids long. Germline CDR1 and CDR2: SGHRS and YFSETQ. The ends were cut back, 1 base at V and 4 bases at J, with 14 bases in the middle. The CDR3 protein is CASSLIALGRETQYF. The CDR3 DNA follows: TGCGCCAGCAGCTTGATAGCCCTGGGTAGAGAGACCCAGTACTTC.

This clonotype has at least ten counts. The V and J genes are TRBV7-3 and TRBJ2-7, with D maybe TRBD2 (6 bases). CDR1 is SGHTA and CDR2 is FQGTGA in the germline V gene. The CDR3 is 15 residues long. Trimming shortened V by 5 bases and J by 0 bases, and 14 bases separated the two germline ends. The CDR3 spells CASSPTRGNSYEQYF. The CDR3 DNA reads as TGTGCCAGCAGCCCAACCCGGGGGAACTCCTACGAGCAGTACTTC.

The chain employs TRBV29-1 and TRBJ1-1; D gene unclear. There are 11 residues in the CDR3. V was trimmed by 3 bases and J by 4 bases, leaving 6 bases between them. CDR1 and CDR2 from the germline V gene are SQVTM and ANQGSEA. CDR3: CSVEVPTEAFF. Here the CDR3 DNA reads TGCAGCGTTGAGGTCCCCACTGAAGCTTTCTTT.

This clonotype was observed at least ten times. V usage is TRBV5-1 and J usage is TRBJ1-5; D is unclear. This CDR3 region has 14 residues. Per the germline V gene, CDR1 is SGHRS and CDR2 is YFSETQ. The V and J ends lost 5 bases and 4 bases respectively, with 13 bases between them. CDR3 amino acids: CASRGITRNQPQHF. The CDR3 DNA is TGCGCCAGCAGAGGAATAACGAGGAATCAGCCCCAGCATTTT.

This clonotype was counted a few times. V is TRBV2 and J is TRBJ2-7, with D perhaps assigned TRBD1 or TRBD2 (5 bases each). Trimming took 5 bases from V and 3 from J, leaving 14 bases between them. Germline loops: CDR1 SNHLY, CDR2 FYNNEI. The CDR3 length is 14 residues. This CDR3 reads CASSPRDGYYEQYF. The CDR3 nucleotides read TGTGCCAGCAGTCCTAGGGACGGCTACTACGAGCAGTACTTC.

This clonotype was seen a handful of times. This chain links TRBV6-1 with TRBJ1-1, with D possibly matching TRBD1 (5 bases). This CDR3 has 14 amino acids. The ends were cut back, 7 bases at V and 4 bases at J, with 16 bases in the middle. CDR1 and CDR2 from the germline V gene are MNHNS and SASEGT. The CDR3 loop reads CASKPGPYFTEAFF. DNA for the CDR3: TGTGCCAGCAAGCCAGGGCCTTACTTCACTGAAGCTTTCTTT.

This clonotype was seen at least ten times. The chain's CDR3 is CASREAGGPRTQYF. Here the CDR3 DNA reads TGTGCCAGCAGGGAAGCGGGGGGGCCTCGAACGCAGTATTTT. The J gene is TRBJ2-3, the V gene TRBV12-3 or TRBV12-4; 10 bases are a match to TRBD2. The CDR3 contains 14 residues. The trim removed 6 bases at V and 9 bases at J, leaving 9 bases unmatched.

The V and J genes are TRBV6-5 and TRBJ1-3; 10 bases are a match to TRBD1. The trim removed 6 bases at V and 4 bases at J, leaving 9 bases unmatched. This CDR3 contains 16 residues. The germline V gene encodes CDR1 MNHEY and CDR2 SVGAGI. CDR3 DNA: TGTGCCAGCAGCCGCGGGACAGGGGCTTCGGGAAACACCATATATTTT. Protein sequence: CASSRGTGASGNTIYF.

The chain links TRBV11-2 to TRBJ1-6; D remains ambiguous. The CDR3 has 14 residues. Germline CDR1 is SGHAT and CDR2 is FQNNGV. V dropped 6 bases and J dropped 6 bases, with 12 bases sitting between them. CDR3 in amino acids: CASSRITLNSPLHF. CDR3 coding DNA: TGTGCCAGCAGTCGCATAACCCTTAATTCACCCCTCCACTTT.

The chain uses TRBV29-1 and TRBJ2-7; weak D call: TRBD2 (6 bases). CDR1 and CDR2 from the germline V gene are SQVTM and ANQGSEA. V was clipped by 4 bases and J by 7 bases, with 17 bases between them. The CDR3 has 13 residues. Written as DNA, the CDR3 is TGCAGCGTTGGGACTCCCCTGGGGGGAGAGCAGTACTTC. It encodes CSVGTPLGGEQYF.

The chain couples TRBV20-1 to TRBJ1-5, with D tentatively TRBD1 (6 bases). CDR3 size: 13 residues. V lost 3 bases, J lost 4 bases, and 10 bases lay in between. Germline loops: CDR1 DFQATT, CDR2 SNEGSKA (reference sequence). CDR3 sequence reads: CSARIQGNQPQHF. In DNA, the CDR3 is TGCAGTGCTAGGATCCAGGGGAATCAGCCCCAGCATTTT.

This clonotype has ten or more counts. This chain connects TRBV20-1 to TRBJ2-1; D might be TRBD1 (5 bases). CDR3 length equals 14 residues. CDR1 and CDR2 from the germline V gene are DFQATT and SNEGSKA (reference sequence). V lost 4 bases to trimming and J lost 0 bases, with 10 bases between them. CDR3 coding DNA: TGCAGTGCTACGACAGAGAGCTCCTACAATGAGCAGTTCTTC. Residues: CSATTESSYNEQFF.

This chain joins TRBV12-3 or TRBV12-4 and TRBJ1-2; 10 positions match TRBD1. V gave up 5 bases and J gave up 6 bases; unmatched junction bases: 12. The CDR3 runs to 16 residues. CDR3 nucleotide sequence: TGTGCCAGCAGTACCACCGGGACAGGGGATAGGAATGGCTACACCTTC. It yields the protein CASSTTGTGDRNGYTF.

This clonotype was recorded many times. V usage is TRBV11-3 and J usage is TRBJ2-7, with D unresolved. The length of the CDR3 is 14 residues. Germline-derived CDR1 and CDR2 are SGHNT and YENEEA. V was clipped by 1 base and J by 0 bases, with 7 bases between them. The chain's CDR3 is CASSLGPDSYEQYF. DNA of the CDR3: TGTGCCAGCAGCTTAGGCCCAGACTCCTACGAGCAGTACTTC.

This clonotype was observed a handful of times. The chain couples TRBV10-3 to TRBJ1-2; possibly TRBD1 for D (5 bases). There are 17 residues in the CDR3. CDR1 is ENHRY and CDR2 is SYGVKD in the germline V gene. V was pared by 3 bases and J by 0 bases, with 17 bases between. The DNA of the CDR3 is TGTGCCATCAGTGACAACCTGGGGCCCCGGCCTAACTATGGCTACACCTTC. Protein product: CAISDNLGPRPNYGYTF.

The gene calls are TRBV5-5 and TRBJ1-5, with TRBD1 matching 7 bases. V lost 5 bases and J lost 9; bases outside the gene matches: 8. The CDR3 is made up of 13 amino acids. CDR1 is SGHKS, CDR2 YYEKEE, per germline (reference sequence). As DNA, the CDR3 is TGTGCCAGCAGACCGACAGGGTTCGGGCCCCAGCATTTT. Amino acids: CASRPTGFGPQHF.

V gene TRBV7-6 combines with J gene TRBJ2-1; either TRBD1 or TRBD2 may supply D (5 bases each). The CDR3 sequence is 18 residues long. Germline CDR1 SGHVS, CDR2 FNYEAQ. The V end was cut by 5 bases, the J end by 0 bases, with 20 bases between. The DNA of the CDR3 is TGTGCCAGCAGCCCGCGATTTGGGACGGAAAGCTCCTACAATGAGCAGTTCTTC. Its translation is CASSPRFGTESSYNEQFF.

The chain employs TRBV27 and TRBJ2-3; possibly TRBD2 for D (6 bases). The ends were cut back, 5 bases at V and 0 bases at J, with 12 bases in the middle. This CDR3 is built from 15 residues. CDR1 is MNHEY and CDR2 is SMNVEV in the germline V gene (reference sequence). The CDR3 DNA sequence: TGTGCCAGCAGTAAACGGGAGCATAGCACAGATACGCAGTATTTT. Its translation is CASSKREHSTDTQYF.

This clonotype has a handful of counts. The chain combines TRBV7-8 with TRBJ1-5, with 7 positions matching TRBD1. The CDR3 sequence is 16 residues long. The germline V gene encodes CDR1 SGHVS and CDR2 FQNEAQ. V gave up 5 bases and J gave up 1 base; unmatched junction bases: 8. In DNA, the CDR3 is TGTGCCAGCAGCAGGGACAGCGGGGGAAGCAATCAGCCCCAGCATTTT. Translating it yields CASSRDSGGSNQPQHF.

As for this clonotype: This may be a read error, as it is one base from a much larger clone. The V gene is TRBV28, the J gene TRBJ2-3, with D hard to call. V was pared by 4 bases and J by 6 bases, with 5 bases between. The CDR3 sequence is 11 residues long. The germline CDR1 and CDR2 sequences are MDHEN and SYDVKM. Here the CDR3 reads CASSSVDTQYF. The CDR3, as DNA: TGTGCCAGCAGTTCTGTGGATACGCAGTATTTT.

The chain uses TRBV6-6 and TRBJ1-5; 9 nucleotides align to TRBD1. Germline-derived CDR1 and CDR2 are MNHNY and SVGAGI (reference sequence). Trimming removed 6 bases from V and 1 base from J; junction bases left unmatched: 4. The CDR3 spans 15 residues. The CDR3 sequence: CASSTQGASNQPQHF. The DNA of the CDR3 is TGTGCCAGCAGCACACAGGGGGCGAGCAATCAGCCCCAGCATTTT.